Sequencing of this T cell receptor (beta chain) was carried out in a study of T cells after yellow fever vaccination. Study summary: Preparation used SMART-Seq v4 Ultra Low Input for the low-cell-number fractions.

Study-level points and caveats: Peaking on day 5 versus 15, the secondary response was faster but weaker. FACS-sorted repertoires might harbor abundant contaminating clonotypes from the bulk population. CD4 and CD8 compartments shared a small share of clonotypes, likely from convergent recombination.

Germline V CDR1 and CDR2: SQVTM, ANQGSEA. This CDR3 comprises 15 residues. Trimming removed 0 bases at V and 0 bases at J, with 9 bases between. TCRdb reanalysed the 5' RACE reads using MiXCR and keeps one entry per CDR3 protein. The sample yields approximately 240,000 distinct CDR3 sequences, approximately 3.5% seen once. Turning to this clonotype: Its cognate antigen is unknown.

The sequenced sample was PBMCs, obtained 15 days after the yellow fever booster vaccination. This sequence originates from a man aged 18 to 29 who received the YFV17D yellow fever vaccine. The chain employs TRBV29-1 and TRBJ1-3; D is uncertain. This CDR3 reads CSVEDDTDSGNTIYF. DNA for the CDR3: TGCAGCGTTGAAGATGACACGGACTCTGGAAACACCATATATTTT.